Listed here are 28 T cell receptor beta chains from one sample, sequenced in a study of blood T cell repertoires in COVID-19. Using immunoSEQ multiplex PCR, the repertoire was profiled, and TCRdb retains in-frame clones only, with some absent. There are 65,000 to 90,000 clones in the sample; 87% occur only once, and 2.5% to 3.5% lies in the top ten. Sequencing was carried out using peripheral blood. These receptors were taken from a woman in her forties or fifties with active or convalescent COVID-19.

CDR3 protein: CASSLFRAGGITGANVLTF. CDR3 DNA: TGTGCCAGCAGTTTATTTCGGGCAGGGGGTATTACTGGGGCCAACGTCCTGACTTTC. The rearrangement uses TRBV27 and TRBJ2-6; 7 bases agree with TRBD1. The CDR3 is made up of 19 amino acids. The germline CDR1 and CDR2 sequences are MNHEY and SMNVEV (reference sequence). V lost 1 base to trimming and J lost 2 bases; unmatched junction nucleotides: 11.

The rearrangement links TRBV7-7 to TRBJ2-5; 11 nucleotides match TRBD2. Germline V gene data show CDR1 as SSHAT and CDR2 as FNYEAQ (reference sequence). There are 18 residues in the CDR3. J gave up 2 bases and V 5 bases, and 13 bases lay outside the gene matches. The chain's CDR3 is CASSPHLGPSGGQETQYF. In nucleotides, the CDR3 is TGTGCCAGCAGCCCGCACCTAGGTCCTAGCGGGGGGCAAGAGACCCAGTACTTC.

This clone has just a few counts. V is TRBV7-9 and J is TRBJ2-5; the match to TRBD2 covers 9 bases. Unmatched junction bases numbered 7, after V lost 3 bases and J lost 5 bases. Germline V lookup: CDR1 SEHNR, CDR2 FQNEAQ (reference sequence). The CDR3 runs to 15 residues. This CDR3 reads CASSFLAGKGETQYF. CDR3 DNA: TGTGCCAGCAGCTTCCTAGCGGGGAAGGGGGAGACCCAGTACTTC.

The V call is TRBV11-3, the J call TRBJ1-4; 8 nucleotides align to TRBD1. Germline CDR1 SGHNT, CDR2 YENEEA. Trimming took 5 bases from V and 2 from J; bases not matched to a gene: 10. The CDR3 consists of 17 residues. The CDR3 sequence is CASSAGQGGSTNEKLFF. In DNA, the CDR3 is TGTGCCAGCAGCGCCGGACAGGGTGGAAGTACTAATGAAAAACTGTTTTTT.

This clone has ten or more counts. V and J are TRBV6-2 or TRBV6-3 and TRBJ1-1, with 8 bases matching TRBD1. The germline V gene encodes CDR1 MNHEY and CDR2 SVGEGT. Germline trimming cut 5 bases from V and 5 bases from J; bases unmatched to any gene: 10. The CDR3 has 15 amino acids. CDR3 protein: CASSRTGYRRTEAFF. The CDR3 nucleotides read TGTGCCAGCAGTAGGACAGGGTATCGGCGAACTGAAGCTTTCTTT.

The chain is built from TRBV6-5 and TRBJ1-5; 9 bases agree with TRBD1. This CDR3 comprises 13 residues. Per germline, CDR1 MNHEY and CDR2 SVGAGI. Germline trimming cut 7 bases from V and 9 bases from J; bases unmatched to any gene: 7. CDR3 amino acids: CASKRDRALPQHF. In DNA form, the CDR3 reads TGTGCCAGCAAACGGGACAGGGCTTTGCCCCAGCATTTT.

The chain joins TRBV18 to TRBJ1-2; 9 nucleotides agree with TRBD1. CDR3 size: 14 residues. With V trimmed by 3 bases and J by 6 bases, 5 bases remained unmatched. Germline CDR1 reads KGHSH; CDR2 reads LQKENI. CDR3 amino acids: CASSPTGGVDGYTF. The CDR3 nucleotides are TGTGCCAGCTCACCTACAGGGGGCGTAGATGGCTACACCTTC.

The CDR3 protein is CATSRVYRDRDYGYTF. In DNA, the CDR3 is TGTGCCACCAGCAGAGTGTATAGGGACAGGGACTATGGCTACACCTTC. The V and J genes are TRBV15 and TRBJ1-2; the match to TRBD1 covers 9 bases. Germline-derived CDR1 and CDR2 are LNHNV and YYDKDF (reference sequence). V shed 1 base and J 3 bases; nucleotides not matched to a gene: 6. CDR3 length equals 16 residues.

The chain carries TRBV28 and TRBJ1-2; D may be TRBD1 (5 bases). Trimming shortened V by 2 bases and J by 2 bases, and 9 bases separated the two germline ends. The CDR3 length is 14 residues. In germline, CDR1 is MDHEN, CDR2 SYDVKM. CDR3 residues: CASSLGAGNYGYTF. The CDR3 nucleotides are TGTGCCAGCAGTTTAGGGGCAGGGAACTATGGCTACACCTTC.

The chain has TRBV5-1 and TRBJ2-7; 10 bases fit TRBD1. This CDR3 is 15 amino acids long. Germline values: CDR1 SGHRS, CDR2 YFSETQ. The V and J ends lost 3 bases and 6 bases, in that order; junction bases with no gene match: 9. The CDR3 region has the DNA TGCGCCAGCAGCTCTCAGGGACAGGGGAAGAGCGAGCAGTACTTC. Protein: CASSSQGQGKSEQYF.

This chain joins TRBV27 and TRBJ2-2, with D perhaps TRBD1 (6 bases). This CDR3 comprises 15 residues. V was trimmed by 5 bases and J by 4 bases, leaving 14 bases between them. CDR1 and CDR2 (germline): MNHEY, SMNVEV (reference sequence). This chain's CDR3 is CASSPQGWITGELFF. The CDR3 nucleotides read TGTGCCAGCAGTCCACAGGGTTGGATCACCGGGGAGCTGTTTTTT.

The sample holds a few counts of this clone. V and J are TRBV3-1 (or the pseudogene TRBV3-2) and TRBJ2-1, with a tentative D call TRBD1 (6 bases). Germline CDR1 reads LGHDT; CDR2 reads YNNKEL (reference sequence). The CDR3 has 15 amino acids. Trimming took 4 bases from V and 3 from J, leaving 13 bases between them. The CDR3 loop is CASSPTGIHYNEQFF. The CDR3 DNA sequence: TGTGCCAGCAGCCCGACAGGAATACACTACAATGAGCAGTTCTTC.

This chain uses TRBV5-4 with TRBJ1-2; D gene unclear. In germline, CDR1 is SGHNT, CDR2 YYREEE (reference sequence). V was clipped by 1 base and J by 2 bases, with 12 bases between them. This CDR3 is built from 15 residues. CDR3 amino acids: CASSLIGRRNYGYTF. As DNA, the CDR3 is TGTGCCAGCAGCTTGATTGGGCGAAGGAACTATGGCTACACCTTC.

V and J are TRBV19 and TRBJ1-5; 8 positions agree with TRBD1. Trimming removed 5 bases from V and 0 bases from J; junction bases left unmatched: 9. CDR3 length equals 17 residues. The germline V gene encodes CDR1 LNHDA and CDR2 SQIVND (reference sequence). Here the CDR3 reads CASSWTGSIHSNQPQHF. The CDR3 DNA is TGTGCCAGTAGTTGGACAGGGTCGATTCATAGCAATCAGCCCCAGCATTTT.

The CDR3, as DNA: TGTGCCAGCAGCTTAAGGTTGACAGGGGGCAAAGAAAAACTGTTTTTT. Protein sequence: CASSLRLTGGKEKLFF. This chain connects TRBV11-2 to TRBJ1-4; 10 bases agree with TRBD1. The V gene end was trimmed by 2 bases and the J gene end by 8 bases; junction bases not matched to a gene: 8. The CDR3 is made up of 16 amino acids. Germline V gives CDR1 SGHAT, CDR2 FQNNGV.

Worth noting for this clone: This specimen includes other DNA sequences encoding the same CDR3. The chain carries TRBV5-1 and TRBJ2-5, with a tentative D call TRBD1 (6 bases). CDR3 length equals 14 residues. V was clipped by 0 bases and J by 2 bases, with 8 bases between them. Per the germline V gene, CDR1 is SGHRS and CDR2 is YFSETQ. The CDR3 loop reads CASSLGQAQETQYF. The DNA of the CDR3 is TGCGCCAGCAGCTTGGGACAGGCGCAAGAGACCCAGTACTTC.

The chain couples TRBV20-1 to TRBJ2-3; 8 bases fit TRBD2. V shed 6 bases, J shed 8 bases, and the junction held 7 bases outside the gene matches. Germline-derived CDR1 and CDR2 are DFQATT and SNEGSKA (reference sequence). This CDR3 is built from 12 residues. The CDR3 DNA reads as TGCAGTGCAAGTAGCGGGGTGGGTACGCAGTATTTT. It encodes CSASSGVGTQYF.

The rearrangement uses TRBV5-1 and TRBJ2-3; 12 bases match TRBD2. Germline assignment: CDR1 SGHRS and CDR2 YFSETQ. The J segment lost 7 bases and the V segment lost 3 bases, leaving 6 bases of the junction unmatched. The CDR3 loop spans 15 amino acids. CDR3 nucleotides: TGCGCCAGCAGCTCGTCTAGCGGGGGGGCGTATACGCAGTATTTT. As protein: CASSSSSGGAYTQYF.

The genes are TRBV18 and TRBJ1-5; 12 bases match TRBD1. The CDR3 covers 15 residues. CDR1 and CDR2 (germline): KGHSH, LQKENI. V was clipped by 3 bases and J by 5 bases; unmatched bases: 2. The CDR3 protein is CASSPGTGGDQPQHF. The CDR3 DNA reads as TGTGCCAGCTCACCCGGGACAGGGGGCGATCAGCCCCAGCATTTT.

The rearrangement joins TRBV6-2 or TRBV6-3 to TRBJ1-2, with 9 bases identical to TRBD1. CDR1 is MNHEY, CDR2 SVGEGT, per germline. There are 17 residues in the CDR3. Trimming cost V 6 bases and J 7 bases; bases outside gene matches: 18. CDR3 residues: CASRPYISTGGRLGYTF. In nucleotides, the CDR3 is TGTGCCAGCAGACCTTATATTTCTACAGGGGGCCGGCTTGGCTACACCTTC.

The rearrangement links TRBV7-3 to TRBJ1-5, with D hard to call. The CDR3 spans 13 residues. CDR1 and CDR2 (germline): SGHTA, FQGTGA. The V end was cut by 3 bases, the J end by 3 bases, with 6 bases between. The CDR3 DNA sequence: TGTGCCAGCAGCTTGAGTGTCAATCAGCCCCAGCATTTT. Amino acid sequence: CASSLSVNQPQHF.

The chain has TRBV27 and TRBJ2-1, with TRBD2 matching over 11 bases. V lost 6 bases, J lost 9 bases, and 4 bases stayed unmatched. This CDR3 comprises 13 residues. Germline assignment: CDR1 MNHEY and CDR2 SMNVEV (reference sequence). In nucleotides, the CDR3 is TGTGCCAGCAGACTAGCGGGGGAGGGTGAGCAGTTCTTC. Encoded protein: CASRLAGEGEQFF.

The CDR3 here is CASSTGTGSYEQYF. The CDR3 nucleotides are TGTGCCAGCTCAACCGGGACAGGGTCCTACGAGCAGTACTTC. The V gene is TRBV18, the J gene TRBJ2-7, with 9 bases matching TRBD1. The V and J ends lost 5 bases and 1 base, in that order; junction bases with no gene match: 3. Germline loops: CDR1 KGHSH, CDR2 LQKENI. The length of the CDR3 is 14 residues.

The chain recombines TRBV5-6 with TRBJ2-7, with D possibly TRBD1 on 5 matching bases. Trimming removed 1 base from V and 5 bases from J, with 13 bases in between. The V gene's germline CDR1 is SGHDT and CDR2 YYEEEE. There are 14 residues in the CDR3. As DNA, the CDR3 is TGTGCCAGCAGCTTGACAGGCCCTCTGGACGAGCAGTACTTC. Protein: CASSLTGPLDEQYF.

This clone was detected once. V gene TRBV19 combines with J gene TRBJ2-1, with a weak D call TRBD1 (6 bases). From germline, CDR1 is LNHDA and CDR2 SQIVND (reference sequence). Trimming removed 4 bases at V and 2 bases at J, with 12 bases between. CDR3 length: 15 residues. CDR3 in DNA: TGTGCCAGTAGTAAGGGCAGGGGCACCTACAATGAGCAGTTCTTC. It specifies CASSKGRGTYNEQFF.

The genes are TRBV7-8 and TRBJ2-2, with 8 bases identical to TRBD1. CDR3 length: 15 residues. Losses at the gene ends were 1 base for V and 7 bases for J; bases not matched to a gene: 5. CDR1 is SGHVS, CDR2 FQNEAQ, per germline. The CDR3, as DNA: TGTGCCAGCAGCTTAGTGACAGGGGCGTTCGGGGAGCTGTTTTTT. Translation: CASSLVTGAFGELFF.

V gene TRBV5-1 combines with J gene TRBJ1-1; D is perhaps TRBD1 (5 bases). CDR1 is SGHRS and CDR2 is YFSETQ in the germline V gene. The CDR3 has 11 residues. The V end lost 5 bases, the J end lost 7 bases, and 9 bases lay between the germline ends. The CDR3 sequence is CASRRTGEAFF. The CDR3 DNA reads as TGCGCCAGCAGAAGAACAGGTGAAGCTTTCTTT.

The chain links TRBV6-2 or TRBV6-3 to TRBJ2-5, with D possibly being TRBD2 (5 bases). The CDR3 extends over 16 amino acids. Trimming cost V 5 bases and J 4 bases, with 20 bases left between them. The V gene's germline CDR1 is MNHEY and CDR2 SVGEGT. This CDR3 reads CASSVADSSAAETQYF. The CDR3, as DNA: TGTGCCAGCAGTGTTGCGGACTCCTCAGCAGCAGAGACCCAGTACTTC.